One and the same sample provided the 20 T cell receptor beta chains below, sequenced in a study of T cell changes during pregnancy in multiple sclerosis. TCRdb's copy holds only in-frame clones and misses some; the assay was immunoSEQ multiplex PCR. This sample carries about 40,000 clones, 92% of them seen once, and the ten largest clones take roughly 5%. Sequences were derived from CD8+ T cells from peripheral blood mononuclear cells, sampled in the third trimester of pregnancy. All receptors come from a female donor with multiple sclerosis, enrolled in a pregnancy study.

The V and J genes are TRBV28 and TRBJ2-1; D perhaps matches TRBD2 (6 bases). Germline CDR1 is MDHEN and CDR2 is SYDVKM. Trimming stripped 7 bases from V and 3 bases from J, with 19 bases between. This CDR3 comprises 16 residues. The DNA for the CDR3 is TGTGCCAGCACCCCGTTGGGGGGAGGAGACTACAATGAGCAGTTCTTC. Translating gives CASTPLGGGDYNEQFF.

This chain connects TRBV7-3 to TRBJ2-1, with D unresolved. Germline V gene data show CDR1 as SGHTA and CDR2 as FQGTGA. There are 13 residues in the CDR3. The ends were cut back, 0 bases at V and 6 bases at J, with 6 bases in the middle. CDR3 nucleotide sequence: TGTGCCAGCAGCTTAACCTCCCCCAATGAGCAGTTCTTC. Protein sequence: CASSLTSPNEQFF.

The chain joins TRBV9 to TRBJ2-7; TRBD2 might be the D (6 bases). V lost 4 bases and J lost 4, with 18 bases in between. Germline values: CDR1 SGDLS, CDR2 YYNGEE. There are 15 residues in the CDR3. Written as DNA, the CDR3 is TGTGCCAGCAGCATGTTCGGCGACGGAGGGTACGAGCAGTACTTC. Protein: CASSMFGDGGYEQYF.

This chain links TRBV4-3 with TRBJ2-3; D is unclear. The CDR3 has 15 amino acids. V lost 4 bases and J 0 bases, leaving 11 bases between the germline ends. Germline V gene lookup returns CDR1 LGHNA and CDR2 YSLEER. The DNA of the CDR3 is TGCGCCAGCAGCCTCACGGTGTCTAGCACAGATACGCAGTATTTT. Translated: CASSLTVSSTDTQYF.

The V and J genes are TRBV19 and TRBJ2-1, with 9 bases matching TRBD1. Germline trimming cut 0 bases from V and 6 bases from J; bases unmatched to any gene: 12. The CDR3 covers 18 residues. Germline CDR1 LNHDA, CDR2 SQIVND (reference sequence). The CDR3, as DNA: TGTGCCAGTAGTATAGATATGGGGACAGGGAGCTATTTCAATGAGCAGTTCTTC. Protein product: CASSIDMGTGSYFNEQFF.

This clone appeared a few times. The rearrangement links TRBV27 to TRBJ2-7; D gene unclear. The CDR3 loop spans 12 amino acids. In germline, CDR1 is MNHEY, CDR2 SMNVEV (reference sequence). Trimming left V 3 bases short and J 3 bases short, with 6 bases between. For the CDR3, the DNA is TGTGCCAGCAGTTTGCCGGGCTACGAGCAGTACTTC. Encoded protein: CASSLPGYEQYF.

This chain links TRBV27 with TRBJ1-2, with 8 bases identical to TRBD1. CDR1 and CDR2 (germline): MNHEY, SMNVEV (reference sequence). J lost 7 bases, V lost 5 bases, and 6 bases had no gene match. CDR3 size: 13 residues. In nucleotides, the CDR3 is TGTGCCAGCAGTCCTCAGGGGGCGATTGGCTACACCTTC. Amino acid sequence: CASSPQGAIGYTF.

This clone was seen once. The chain combines TRBV7-9 with TRBJ1-1, with D unclear. Germline-derived CDR1 and CDR2 are SEHNR and FQNEAQ (reference sequence). CDR3 length: 14 residues. The V end lost 5 bases, the J end lost 6 bases, and 16 bases lay between the germline ends. CDR3: CASSPPDTQAEAFF. The CDR3 coding sequence is TGTGCCAGCAGCCCCCCCGACACGCAAGCTGAAGCTTTCTTT.

The V call is TRBV19, the J call TRBJ2-5, with 15 bases matching TRBD2. The trim removed 3 bases at V and 5 bases at J, leaving 1 base unmatched. The CDR3 length is 15 residues. Germline CDR1 reads LNHDA; CDR2 reads SQIVND (reference sequence). CDR3 residues: CASSMGLAGGETQYF. For the CDR3, the DNA is TGTGCCAGTAGTATGGGACTAGCGGGAGGCGAGACCCAGTACTTC.

The V and J genes are TRBV4-3 and TRBJ1-4; perhaps TRBD1 as D (5 bases). Trimming took 0 bases from V and 8 from J, leaving 13 bases between them. The CDR3 is 15 amino acids. The germline CDR1 and CDR2 sequences are LGHNA and YSLEER. The CDR3 reads CASSQDFFGGEKLFF. CDR3 nucleotide sequence: TGCGCCAGCAGCCAAGATTTTTTCGGGGGAGAAAAACTGTTTTTT.

This sequence joins TRBV6-4 and TRBJ2-1, with 7 bases fitting TRBD1. Germline CDR1 and CDR2: MRHNA and SNTAGT. The junction had 5 bases not matched to a gene; V was cut back by 0 bases and J by 3 bases. The CDR3 consists of 16 residues. Here the CDR3 reads CASSDSLGTDYNEQFF. CDR3 bases: TGTGCCAGCAGTGACTCCCTCGGGACAGACTACAATGAGCAGTTCTTC.

This clone was seen only a few times. This sequence joins TRBV5-4 and TRBJ2-7, with a weak D call TRBD1 (5 bases). The CDR3 consists of 13 residues. Trimming shortened V by 4 bases and J by 5 bases, and 13 bases separated the two germline ends. Germline-derived CDR1 and CDR2 are SGHNT and YYREEE (reference sequence). The CDR3 coding sequence is TGTGCCAGCAGCGGAGTGACAGAGAACGAGCAGTACTTC. Its protein product is CASSGVTENEQYF.

J is TRBJ2-2 and V is TRBV6-1, with D possibly matching TRBD2 (8 bases). The germline V and J ends were trimmed by 2 bases and 2 bases, with 18 bases remaining between them. The CDR3 has 18 amino acids. From germline, CDR1 is MNHNS and CDR2 SASEGT. This chain's CDR3 is CASSEQGVSGTNTGELFF. The CDR3 nucleotides read TGTGCCAGCAGTGAACAGGGGGTTAGCGGGACAAACACCGGGGAGCTGTTTTTT.

The chain employs TRBV27 and TRBJ1-1; D may be TRBD1 (5 bases). Trimming removed 2 bases from V and 2 bases from J, with 9 bases in between. Germline V gives CDR1 MNHEY, CDR2 SMNVEV (reference sequence). CDR3 length: 14 residues. The CDR3 bases are TGTGCCAGCAGTTTAACGGGGGTAAACACTGAAGCTTTCTTT. Translation gives CASSLTGVNTEAFF.

In its sample, this clone was seen a few times. The chain combines TRBV6-4 with TRBJ1-2; 7 bases agree with TRBD1. The CDR3 runs to 15 residues. Trimming removed 5 bases from V and 4 bases from J; junction bases left unmatched: 10. CDR1 MRHNA and CDR2 SNTAGT come from the germline V gene. CDR3 DNA: TGTGCCAGCAGTACTCAGGGGGGATCCAGCTATGGCTACACCTTC. Encoded protein: CASSTQGGSSYGYTF.

The chain employs TRBV5-1 and TRBJ1-5; no clear D gene. CDR1 is SGHRS and CDR2 is YFSETQ in the germline V gene. V was clipped by 4 bases and J by 4 bases, with 9 bases between them. The length of the CDR3 is 13 residues. Here the CDR3 DNA reads TGCGCCAGCAGCAACGGGGAGAATCAGCCCCAGCATTTT. Its protein product is CASSNGENQPQHF.

The chain combines TRBV9 with TRBJ1-5; the D gene is possibly TRBD1 (6 bases). CDR3 length: 15 residues. In germline, CDR1 is SGDLS, CDR2 YYNGEE. Trimming took off 0 bases at V and 5 bases at J, with 12 bases between the two ends. In nucleotides, the CDR3 is TGTGCCAGCAGCGTAGGGGGGGGCAGTTATCAGCCCCAGCATTTT. Its protein product is CASSVGGGSYQPQHF.

V and J are TRBV9 and TRBJ2-2; D is perhaps TRBD2 (6 bases). CDR1 SGDLS and CDR2 YYNGEE come from the germline V gene. The CDR3 length is 13 residues. Deletions cut 5 bases from V and 7 bases from J, with 12 bases between. The CDR3 bases are TGTGCCAGCAGGGCCGGAGGGGTCGGGGAGCTGTTTTTT. Its translation: CASRAGGVGELFF. The variable domain in full, with the rest retrieved from reference TRBV9 and TRBJ2-2, is DSGVTQTPKHLITATGQRVTLRCSPRSGDLSVYWYQQSLDQGLQFLIQYYNGEERAKGNILERFSAQQFPDLHSELNLSSLELGDSALYFCASRAGGVGELFFGEGSRLTVL.

The chain links TRBV13 to TRBJ2-5, with 7 nucleotides matching TRBD1. The CDR3 has 14 amino acids. Germline lookup yields CDR1 PRHDT and CDR2 FYEKMQ (reference sequence). J gave up 2 bases and V 5 bases, and 5 bases lay outside the gene matches. The CDR3 here is CASSPPTGQETQYF. In DNA form, the CDR3 reads TGTGCCAGCAGCCCCCCGACAGGGCAAGAGACCCAGTACTTC.

This clone was detected a few times. One end of the junction varies from germline; a read error may be responsible. The rearrangement links TRBV7-7 to TRBJ2-7; D perhaps matches TRBD1 (6 bases). The germline gives CDR1 SSHAT, CDR2 FNYEAQ (reference sequence). This CDR3 is 13 amino acids long. The CDR3 bases are TGTGCTAGCAGCTCTGACCCGGACAGCGAGCAGTACTTC. Amino acid sequence: CASSSDPDSEQYF. The whole variable domain, remainder taken from reference TRBV7-7 and TRBJ2-7, is GAGVSQSPRYKVTKRGQDVTLRCDPISSHATLYWYQQALGQGPEFLTYFNYEAQPDKSGLPSDRFSAERPEGSISTLTIQRTEQRDSAMYRCASSSDPDSEQYFGPGTRLTVT.